These T cell receptor beta chains were read from a single sample in a study of T cells in Graves' hyperthyroidism and ophthalmopathy. From the multiplex PCR reads, TCRdb called clonotypes with MiXCR, one entry per CDR3 protein. Seen here are 300,000 to 450,000 distinct CDR3 sequences, about 14% observed once, and the top ten hold around 20%. Sample: blood. Source of these receptors: a woman aged 25 to 45 with Graves' ophthalmopathy. CDR3s include the opening cysteine and the closing phenylalanine or tryptophan. Fields, in order: V gene, CDR3 protein.

>TRBV12-3/TRBV12-4
CASSLSGDSGNTIYF
>TRBV2
CASSDDEFTGELFF
>TRBV9
CASSGRTSGGASPPDTQYF
>TRBV3-1
CASSQGYFGDPDSYEQYF
>TRBV12-3/TRBV12-4
CASSHPDRGRNQPQHF
>TRBV5-1
CASSLDQKPKETQYF
>TRBV3-1
CASSTRQGVSAFF
>TRBV11-2
CASSFSQGGTEAFF
>TRBV20-1
CSVKNRVTVAEAFF
>TRBV7-8
CASSSSTASSGWEQYF
>TRBV6-5
CASSYSRWKGDEKLFF
>TRBV3-1
CASSQAHPGTGGAMDTQYF
>TRBV12-3/TRBV12-4
CASNRPRGQDSPLHF
>TRBV28
CASSLGLAGGQETQYF
>TRBV12-3/TRBV12-4
CASTLTPRATGILEQYF
>TRBV10-2
CATQGFTEAFF
>TRBV19
CASSSVTYEQYF
>TRBV6-4
CASSDVAGGQETQYF
>TRBV7-3
CASSLGPGGTEAFF
>TRBV4-1
CASSQDTTSFPPDTQYF
>TRBV5-6
CASSQRTSEAFF
>TRBV10-3
CAISRSLREASTDTQYF
>TRBV27
CASSQDRGRSFVTQYF
>TRBV28
CATRSGVFTDTQYF
>TRBV7-2
CASSFQDRGLYGYTF
>TRBV12-3/TRBV12-4
CASSLTGDNSPLHF
>TRBV5-8
CASSLGQGLRLDGYTF
>TRBV12-3/TRBV12-4
CASSLARTGSHEQYF
>TRBV5-5
CASRPDRLFKGAFF
>TRBV6-2/TRBV6-3
CASNKFGGETTGELFF
>TRBV20-1
CSARSGYQETQYF
>TRBV7-9
CASSLLQGDTQYF
>TRBV12-3/TRBV12-4
CASTKEAPSTDTQYF
>TRBV2
CASSGRDGLQETQYF
>TRBV9
CASSARTGEVADTQYF
>TRBV28
CASSFGTGTYEQYF
>TRBV6-1
CASSESGHHQYF
>TRBV27
CASSLSWSSYEQYF
>TRBV7-9
CASSSRVGGTEAFF
>TRBV15
CATSRELSGSYANEKLFF
>TRBV12-3/TRBV12-4
CASSFVETQYF
>TRBV29-1
CSVGLSLTLNTEAFF
>TRBV7-9
CASSSPRASNEKLFF